One and the same sample provided the 29 T cell receptor beta chains below, sequenced in a study of T-cell reconstitution after alpha-beta-depleted transplantation in children. Unique molecular identifiers were built into the TCRbeta library. TCRdb reprocessed the PCR reads via MiXCR and lists one record per CDR3 protein. The sample consists of more than 100,000 distinct CDR3 sequences, roughly 23% of them appearing once. Sequenced here: PBMCs, mostly from graft donor cells, sampled 180 days after TCRalphabeta/CD19-depleted stem cell transplant. The receptors originated from a male patient under 10 years old who had a stem cell transplant for chronic granulomatous disease, so the T cells may come from the graft donor.

This clonotype was recorded many times. The J gene is TRBJ2-7, the V gene TRBV20-1, with D hard to call. V was clipped by 0 bases and J by 3 bases, with 6 bases between them. Germline values: CDR1 DFQATT, CDR2 SNEGSKA (reference sequence). This CDR3 has 12 amino acids. This CDR3 reads CSARDWDYEQYF. The CDR3 DNA follows: TGCAGTGCTAGAGATTGGGACTACGAGCAGTACTTC.

This chain connects TRBV29-1 to TRBJ2-7; 9 bases fit TRBD2. This CDR3 is built from 16 residues. V dropped 6 bases and J dropped 0; count of bases not matched to a gene: 12. The germline CDR1 and CDR2 sequences are SQVTM and ANQGSEA. The CDR3 nucleotides read TGCAGCGTCGCAAAAGGGGGTAGCGGGAGCTCCTACGAGCAGTACTTC. Residues: CSVAKGGSGSSYEQYF.

CDR3 protein: CASSVNRGWGGNEQFF. CDR3 DNA: TGTGCCAGCAGTGTAAACCGGGGCTGGGGGGGCAATGAGCAGTTCTTC. This chain connects TRBV12-3 or TRBV12-4 to TRBJ2-1; 7 positions agree with TRBD2. The CDR3 sequence is 16 residues long. J gave up 6 bases and V 5 bases, and 13 bases lay outside the gene matches.

This clonotype was seen only once. V is TRBV20-1 and J is TRBJ1-1, with D maybe TRBD1 (6 bases). The CDR3 covers 14 residues. V lost 5 bases to trimming and J lost 4 bases, with 17 bases between them. Germline CDR1 DFQATT, CDR2 SNEGSKA (reference sequence). As DNA, the CDR3 is TGCAGTGCTGAAGACAGGACGTGGGGCACTGAAGCTTTCTTT. This gives the protein CSAEDRTWGTEAFF.

At least ten counts were recorded for this clonotype. This sequence joins TRBV20-1 and TRBJ2-1, with a tentative D call TRBD1 (6 bases). CDR3 length equals 14 residues. Germline V gives CDR1 DFQATT, CDR2 SNEGSKA (reference sequence). Trimming cost V 3 bases and J 2 bases, with 11 bases left between them. The CDR3 here is CSASPPGAYNEQFF. In DNA, the CDR3 is TGCAGTGCTAGTCCACCAGGGGCCTACAATGAGCAGTTCTTC.

V and J are TRBV12-3 or TRBV12-4 and TRBJ1-1; 9 bases align to TRBD1. The CDR3 runs to 14 residues. V was pared by 5 bases and J by 8 bases, with 9 bases of the junction left unmatched. The CDR3 loop is CASSLQGAGKEAFF. The CDR3 DNA reads as TGTGCCAGCAGTCTACAGGGGGCCGGGAAGGAAGCTTTCTTT.

This clonotype was seen ten or more times. This chain connects TRBV20-1 to TRBJ1-2; no definite D call. CDR1 DFQATT and CDR2 SNEGSKA come from the germline V gene (reference sequence). The CDR3 runs to 11 residues. With 3 bases removed from V and 8 bases from J, the gap between germline ends came to 10 bases. This chain's CDR3 is CSARELTGYTF. Here the CDR3 DNA reads TGCAGTGCTAGGGAATTAACCGGCTACACCTTC.

Many counts were recorded for this clonotype. The chain employs TRBV7-6 and TRBJ2-1, with a weak D call TRBD2 (5 bases). From germline, CDR1 is SGHVS and CDR2 FNYEAQ. V lost 1 base and J lost 0, with 16 bases in between. The CDR3 runs to 18 residues. The CDR3 nucleotides read TGTGCCAGCAGCTTAGTGGATCCTAGCCGTTTCTCCTACAATGAGCAGTTCTTC. This codes for CASSLVDPSRFSYNEQFF.

Many counts were recorded for this clonotype. The chain recombines TRBV6-5 with TRBJ1-3; perhaps TRBD1 as D (5 bases). The CDR3 runs to 14 residues. The germline CDR1 and CDR2 sequences are MNHEY and SVGAGI. V shed 2 bases and J shed 5 bases, with 10 bases lying between them. The CDR3: CASSYRGPRNTIYF. CDR3 coding DNA: TGTGCCAGCAGTTACCGGGGCCCTAGAAACACCATATATTTT.

J is TRBJ2-1 and V is TRBV3-1; 10 bases are shared with TRBD2. Germline V gene sequence: CDR1 LGHDT, CDR2 YNNKEL (reference sequence). The CDR3 length is 15 residues. V trimming: 4 bases; J trimming: 7 bases; junction bases outside the gene matches: 7. CDR3 bases: TGTGCCAGCAGCCCGAGCGGGGGGGCGCGGAATGAGCAGTTCTTC. Amino acids: CASSPSGGARNEQFF.

This chain links TRBV24-1 with TRBJ1-2; D remains unclear. Germline CDR1 is KGHDR and CDR2 is SFDVKD. The CDR3 has 19 residues. CDR3 residues: CGAIDLQILVDDLGYGYTF. As DNA, the CDR3 is TGTGGGGCCATTGATTTGCAAATCCTTGTGGACGACCTGGGATATGGCTACACCTTC.

This clonotype was counted many times. The CDR3 is CASSSKWAAEETQYF. The DNA for the CDR3 is TGTGCCAGCTCATCTAAATGGGCAGCCGAAGAGACCCAGTACTTC. The chain couples TRBV18 to TRBJ2-5; no firm D call. The CDR3 covers 15 residues. The germline CDR1 and CDR2 sequences are KGHSH and LQKENI. Trimming removed 5 bases at V and 3 bases at J, with 16 bases between.

This rearrangement joins TRBV12-3 or TRBV12-4 to TRBJ2-5; D is perhaps TRBD2 (5 bases). This CDR3 contains 14 residues. V was cut by 7 bases and J by 1 base, with 13 bases left in between. The CDR3 coding sequence is TGTGCCAGCACGCGGCGGAGGAGCCAAGAGACCCAGTACTTC. It yields the protein CASTRRRSQETQYF.

This clonotype was detected ten times or more. This chain uses TRBV7-2 with TRBJ2-2; D ambiguous. The germline V gene has CDR1 SGHTA and CDR2 FQGNSA. The CDR3 spans 16 residues. Trimming cost V 3 bases and J 0 bases, with 11 bases left between them. The CDR3 sequence: CASSFSGTANTGELFF. The CDR3 region has the DNA TGTGCCAGCAGCTTTTCTGGCACCGCGAACACCGGGGAGCTGTTTTTT.

The chain couples TRBV12-3 or TRBV12-4 to TRBJ2-5, with D possibly being TRBD1 (6 bases). The CDR3 covers 13 residues. The V end was cut by 11 bases, the J end by 2 bases, with 15 bases between. For the CDR3, the DNA is TGTGCCGTCCGAAGGACAGAACAAGAGACCCAGTACTTC. Translated: CAVRRTEQETQYF.

This clonotype was counted a few times. V usage is TRBV20-1 and J usage is TRBJ2-2; no firm D call. CDR3 length equals 13 residues. The V end lost 3 bases, the J end lost 2 bases, and 7 bases lay between the germline ends. The V gene's germline CDR1 is DFQATT and CDR2 SNEGSKA (reference sequence). The CDR3 sequence is CSARETNTGELFF. The CDR3 coding sequence is TGCAGTGCTAGGGAGACAAACACCGGGGAGCTGTTTTTT.

This clonotype was picked up many times. The V and J genes are TRBV4-1 and TRBJ2-1; 8 nucleotides align to TRBD2. V gave up 5 bases and J gave up 5 bases; unmatched junction bases: 11. Germline loops: CDR1 MGHRA, CDR2 YSYEKL. The CDR3 contains 16 residues. The CDR3 nucleotides read TGCGCCAGCAGCGCCGGGGGGGCCCTCTTCAACAATGAGCAGTTCTTC. It codes for CASSAGGALFNNEQFF.

This sequence joins TRBV20-1 and TRBJ1-2; 11 nucleotides align to TRBD1. The CDR3 has 14 residues. V shed 6 bases, J shed 4 bases, and the junction held 7 bases outside the gene matches. The germline gives CDR1 DFQATT, CDR2 SNEGSKA (reference sequence). DNA for the CDR3: TGCAGTGCACCGGACAGGGGGCGCGGCTATGGCTACACCTTC. Its translation: CSAPDRGRGYGYTF.

This clonotype was seen only a few times. This rearrangement joins TRBV4-3 to TRBJ2-7; D gene ambiguous. The V end lost 1 base, the J end lost 1 base, and 5 bases lay between the germline ends. The length of the CDR3 is 13 residues. Looked up from germline, CDR1 is LGHNA and CDR2 is YSLEER. The CDR3, as DNA: TGCGCCAGCAGCCAAGGTGTTTCCTACGAGCAGTACTTC. Protein product: CASSQGVSYEQYF.

V usage is TRBV20-1 and J usage is TRBJ1-1; tentative D call: TRBD1 (5 bases). This CDR3 region has 14 residues. The V gene lost 0 bases and the J gene lost 11 bases, with 19 bases spanning the gap. Germline V gives CDR1 DFQATT, CDR2 SNEGSKA (reference sequence). CDR3 nucleotide sequence: TGCAGTGCTAGAGAGGGGACGGGGGGTTCTCATGCTTTCTTT. This translates into CSAREGTGGSHAFF.

The V gene is TRBV12-3 or TRBV12-4, the J gene TRBJ2-7; D is uncertain. There are 12 residues in the CDR3. V dropped 6 bases and J dropped 7 bases, with 13 bases sitting between them. The CDR3 reads CASSPKGGEQYF. DNA for the CDR3: TGTGCCAGCAGCCCCAAGGGTGGGGAGCAGTACTTC.

This clonotype was seen only a few times. The chain uses TRBV29-1 and TRBJ2-1; 10 bases are a match to TRBD2. V was pared by 5 bases and J by 1 base, with 11 bases of the junction left unmatched. In germline, CDR1 is SQVTM, CDR2 ANQGSEA. The CDR3 consists of 17 residues. The CDR3 loop is CSVLGQASGSSYNEQFF. DNA for the CDR3: TGCAGCGTTTTGGGACAGGCTAGCGGGAGTTCCTACAATGAGCAGTTCTTC.

The chain couples TRBV20-1 to TRBJ2-5; TRBD2 matches 11 bases. Germline V lookup: CDR1 DFQATT, CDR2 SNEGSKA (reference sequence). This CDR3 is built from 16 residues. Losses at the gene ends were 3 bases for V and 1 base for J; bases not matched to a gene: 7. The CDR3 protein is CSASQPSGGTQETQYF. The CDR3 DNA reads as TGCAGTGCTAGCCAGCCTAGCGGGGGGACCCAAGAGACCCAGTACTTC.

The CDR3 loop is CASSLAFGGTGDQETQYF. As DNA, the CDR3 is TGTGCCAGCAGTTTAGCGTTCGGAGGGACAGGGGACCAAGAGACCCAGTACTTC. The chain carries TRBV12-3 or TRBV12-4 and TRBJ2-5; TRBD1 aligns across 10 bases. With V trimmed by 0 bases and J by 0 bases, 7 bases remained unmatched. This CDR3 is 18 amino acids long.

This clonotype was recorded many times. The rearrangement joins TRBV2 to TRBJ2-5; 7 positions agree with TRBD2. Germline V lookup: CDR1 SNHLY, CDR2 FYNNEI. The ends lost 7 bases at V and 4 bases at J; junction bases unmatched: 15. CDR3 size: 16 residues. Here the CDR3 DNA reads TGTGCCAGCACTCGAGGGCTAGCGGCCATTGGAGAGACCCAGTACTTC. Translated, it gives CASTRGLAAIGETQYF. The variable domain in full, with the rest retrieved from reference TRBV2 and TRBJ2-5, is EPEVTQTPSHQVTQMGQEVILRCVPISNHLYFYWYRQILGQKVEFLVSFYNNEISEKSEIFDDQFSVERPDGSNFTLKIRSTKLEDSAMYFCASTRGLAAIGETQYFGPGTRLLVL.

This clonotype was counted a few times. Sequence at one end of the junction differs from germline and may be a read error. The rearrangement links TRBV11-2 to TRBJ2-4; D possibly corresponds to TRBD2 (5 bases). CDR1 and CDR2 (germline): SGHAT, FQNNGV. The CDR3 is 15 residues long. The CDR3 spells CASSLNLLAKNSQYF. CDR3 coding DNA: TGTGCCAGCAGCTTAAACCTTCTAGCCAAAAACAGTCAGTACTTC.

This chain links TRBV9 with TRBJ2-1, with TRBD2 identical over 7 bases. The CDR3 covers 16 residues. Unmatched junction bases numbered 9, after V lost 6 bases and J lost 0 bases. Germline V gives CDR1 SGDLS, CDR2 YYNGEE. CDR3 amino acids: CASTVGGTSSYNEQFF. CDR3 bases: TGTGCCAGCACTGTGGGGGGGACCAGCTCCTACAATGAGCAGTTCTTC.

This clonotype was counted ten times or more. The chain employs TRBV7-2 and TRBJ2-1; D possibly corresponds to TRBD2 (6 bases). The germline V gene encodes CDR1 SGHTA and CDR2 FQGNSA. The CDR3 has 15 amino acids. V lost 1 base and J 7 bases, leaving 14 bases between the germline ends. This CDR3 reads CASSLGLAQRNEQFF. The CDR3 coding sequence is TGTGCCAGCAGCTTAGGGCTAGCGCAAAGAAATGAGCAGTTCTTC. The full variable domain, in which reference TRBV7-2 and TRBJ2-1 provide the parts outside the CDR3, is GAGVSQSPSNKVTEKGKDVELRCDPISGHTALYWYRQSLGQGLEFLIYFQGNSAPDKSGLPSDRFSAERTGGSVSTLTIQRTQQEDSAVYLCASSLGLAQRNEQFFGPGTRLTVL.

This clonotype was counted many times. The chain has TRBV7-6 and TRBJ2-2; a possible D gene is TRBD2 (6 bases). V gave up 8 bases and J gave up 6 bases, with 13 bases separating them. This CDR3 has 13 amino acids. In germline, CDR1 is SGHVS, CDR2 FNYEAQ. The CDR3 here is CASRTGGSGELFF. The CDR3 DNA reads as TGTGCCAGCCGAACCGGAGGGTCCGGGGAGCTGTTTTTT.